The sample holds many counts of the clone carrying this TCR beta chain. The target antigen is unknown. This sample was included in a study of T-cell reconstitution after alpha-beta-depleted transplantation in children. The study's findings and limits: The study traced high day-60 TCRbeta diversity in some patients to surviving recipient T cells and thymic progenitors. When one year had passed after transplant, most T-cell counts and diversity came from newly produced T cells.

Unique molecular identifiers were incorporated when the TCRbeta library was constructed. TCRdb independently ran MiXCR on the PCR reads; one entry per CDR3 protein. The repertoire has 200,000 to 300,000 distinct CDR3 sequences, roughly 8% of them found once; the top ten carry 6.3%. V was cut by 5 bases and J by 9 bases, with 17 bases left in between. From germline, CDR1 is MGHRA and CDR2 YSYEKL. This CDR3 is 13 amino acids long. The receptor was derived from a male patient younger than 18 who had a stem cell transplant for acute lymphoblastic leukemia, so the T cells may come from the graft donor. The sequences come from PBMCs, mostly from graft donor cells, collected 180 days after TCRalphabeta/CD19-depleted stem cell transplant. This chain links TRBV4-1 with TRBJ2-7; D tentatively reads TRBD1 or TRBD2 (6 bases each). The CDR3 sequence: CASSSLHTGAQYF. CDR3 nucleotides: TGCGCCAGCAGCAGCCTCCACACGGGGGCGCAGTACTTC.